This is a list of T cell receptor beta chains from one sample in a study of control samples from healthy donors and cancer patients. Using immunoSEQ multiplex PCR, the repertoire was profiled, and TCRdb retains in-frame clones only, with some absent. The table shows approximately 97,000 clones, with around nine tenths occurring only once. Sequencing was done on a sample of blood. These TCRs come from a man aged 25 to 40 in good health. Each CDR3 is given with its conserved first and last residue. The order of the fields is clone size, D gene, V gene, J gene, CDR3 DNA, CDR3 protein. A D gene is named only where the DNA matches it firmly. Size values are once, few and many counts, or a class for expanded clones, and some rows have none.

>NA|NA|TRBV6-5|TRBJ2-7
TGTGCCAGCAGTCCTAGAAAGGACGTCTACGAGCAGTACTTC
CASSPRKDVYEQYF
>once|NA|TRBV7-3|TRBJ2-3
TGTGCCAGCAGCTTAAAGGGGTCCGGTACGCAGTATTTT
CASSLKGSGTQYF
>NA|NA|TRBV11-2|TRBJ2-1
TGTGCCAGCAACTCCTTGGGGGGCTCCTACAATGAGCAGTTCTTC
CASNSLGGSYNEQFF
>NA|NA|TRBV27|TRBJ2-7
TGTGCCAGCAGTAAAAAGGGCTACGAGCAGTACTTC
CASSKKGYEQYF
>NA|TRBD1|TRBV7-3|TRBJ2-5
TGTGCCAGCAGCGCAGGGGACAGACGTGGGACCCAGTACTTC
CASSAGDRRGTQYF
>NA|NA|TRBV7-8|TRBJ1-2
TGTGCCAGCAGCTTAGGGACAGACTATGGCTACACCTTC
CASSLGTDYGYTF
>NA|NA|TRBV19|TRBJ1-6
TGTGCCAGTTCTCCCCTTAACGCCGCGAGTTCACCCCTCCACTTT
CASSPLNAASSPLHF
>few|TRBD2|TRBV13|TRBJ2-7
TGTGCCAGCAGCTTGGGACTAGCGGGAGCTTACGAGCAGTACTTC
CASSLGLAGAYEQYF
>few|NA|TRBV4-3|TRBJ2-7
TGCGCCAGCAGCCAAGATATCTCCGGGAACTCCTACGAGCAGTACTTC
CASSQDISGNSYEQYF
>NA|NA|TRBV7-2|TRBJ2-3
TGTGCCAGCAGCTCGGACTACCTTACCACAGATACGCAGTATTTT
CASSSDYLTTDTQYF
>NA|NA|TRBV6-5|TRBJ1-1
TGTGCCAGCAGTTACTCAGGGAGGACTGAAGCTTTCTTT
CASSYSGRTEAFF
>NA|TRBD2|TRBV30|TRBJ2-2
TGTGCCTGGAGTAGGGCTACTAGCGGGAGGACCGGGGAGCTGTTTTTT
CAWSRATSGRTGELFF
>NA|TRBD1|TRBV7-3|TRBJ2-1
TGTGCCAGCAGCCGCAAAGAGGGGGCGAATGAGCAGTTCTTC
CASSRKEGANEQFF